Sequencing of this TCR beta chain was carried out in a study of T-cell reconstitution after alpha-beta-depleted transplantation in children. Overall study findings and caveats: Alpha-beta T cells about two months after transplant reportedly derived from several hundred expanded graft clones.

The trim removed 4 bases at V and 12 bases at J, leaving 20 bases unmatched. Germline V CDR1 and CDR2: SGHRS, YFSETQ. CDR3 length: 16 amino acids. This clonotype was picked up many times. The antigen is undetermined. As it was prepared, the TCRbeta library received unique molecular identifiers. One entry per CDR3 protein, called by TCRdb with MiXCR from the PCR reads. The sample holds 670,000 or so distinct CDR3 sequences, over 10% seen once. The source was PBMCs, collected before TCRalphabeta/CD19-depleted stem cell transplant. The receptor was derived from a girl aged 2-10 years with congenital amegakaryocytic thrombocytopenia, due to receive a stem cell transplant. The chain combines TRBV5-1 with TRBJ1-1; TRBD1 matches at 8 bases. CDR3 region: CASSPDADRALWASFF. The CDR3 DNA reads TGCGCCAGCAGCCCCGACGCGGACAGGGCCTTGTGGGCTTCTTTCTTT.